These 14 T cell receptor beta chains share one sample of origin, sequenced in a study of T cells in localized non-small cell lung cancer (dated by TCRdb to the early 2020s). Library method: the immunoSEQ multiplex PCR assay. Drawn from immuneACCESS, this table holds only the in-frame rearrangements with V and J called that TCRdb kept. Clones are partly lost; checked studies trace under half to an unresolved V gene and leave the rest unexplained. A total of around 31,000 clones appear in this sample, around nine tenths of them only once. The ten largest clones represent just under 3% of the sample. The sequences come from peripheral blood, collected before any cancer treatment. The receptors shown here come from a female donor over 55 with stage I lung adenocarcinoma.

V gene TRBV5-6 combines with J gene TRBJ1-2; D is possibly TRBD1 (5 bases). CDR3 length: 13 amino acids. CDR1 and CDR2 (germline): SGHDT, YYEEEE. The V end was cut by 6 bases, the J end by 4 bases, with 13 bases between. The CDR3 spells CASTRQWSYGYTF. The CDR3 DNA reads TGTGCCAGCACCAGACAGTGGTCCTATGGCTACACCTTC.

The rearrangement joins TRBV28 to TRBJ1-2; D is unresolved. Germline V gene lookup returns CDR1 MDHEN and CDR2 SYDVKM. V was pared by 5 bases and J by 5 bases, with 21 bases between. The CDR3 is 16 amino acids. The DNA of the CDR3 is TGTGCCAGCAGTGTAAATGCCCTTCCCGTTGGGTATGGCTACACCTTC. Translated: CASSVNALPVGYGYTF.

The chain couples TRBV6-6 to TRBJ1-4; no reliable D call. CDR1 MNHNY and CDR2 SVGAGI come from the germline V gene (reference sequence). This CDR3 has 12 amino acids. V shed 6 bases and J shed 8 bases, with 10 bases lying between them. The CDR3 sequence is CASSTNGEKLFF. CDR3 sequence (DNA): TGTGCCAGCAGCACCAATGGAGAAAAACTGTTTTTT.

As DNA, the CDR3 is TGCGCCAGCAGCCAAGATCAGACAGGGCAAGCGCAGTATTTT. Its protein product is CASSQDQTGQAQYF. This chain joins TRBV4-3 and TRBJ2-3, with 7 bases identical to TRBD1. J was trimmed by 10 bases and V by 0 bases; bases with no gene match: 7. The CDR3 runs to 14 residues. The germline V gene encodes CDR1 LGHNA and CDR2 YSLEER.

The V and J genes are TRBV9 and TRBJ2-3, with D possibly being TRBD1 (8 bases). CDR1 is SGDLS, CDR2 YYNGEE, per germline. The CDR3 spans 14 residues. Trimming took 3 bases from V and 11 from J, leaving 19 bases between them. The CDR3 DNA reads TGTGCCAGCAGCGCTCGACAGGGGAGGGGTGGGCAGTATTTT. Residues: CASSARQGRGGQYF.

The chain uses TRBV2 and TRBJ1-1, with a tentative D call TRBD1 (5 bases). Per the germline V gene, CDR1 is SNHLY and CDR2 is FYNNEI. The CDR3 spans 14 residues. Trimming cost V 8 bases and J 2 bases, with 15 bases left between them. For the CDR3, the DNA is TGTGCCAGCCAGCTGACAGTCGTTAACACTGAAGCTTTCTTT. Amino acid sequence: CASQLTVVNTEAFF.

This clone appeared once. CDR3 sequence: CASTRQGNQPQHF. CDR3 in DNA: TGTGCCAGTACCAGACAGGGCAATCAGCCCCAGCATTTT. The rearrangement joins TRBV19 to TRBJ1-5; D may be TRBD1 (6 bases). The germline gives CDR1 LNHDA, CDR2 SQIVND (reference sequence). The germline V and J ends were trimmed by 7 bases and 2 bases, with 9 bases remaining between them. This CDR3 comprises 13 residues.

This chain connects TRBV10-3 to TRBJ1-5, with D perhaps TRBD1 (5 bases). CDR3 length: 13 residues. Per the germline V gene, CDR1 is ENHRY and CDR2 is SYGVKD. V was clipped by 9 bases and J by 2 bases, with 11 bases between them. This chain's CDR3 is CAMGPGGNQPQHF. CDR3 DNA: TGTGCCATGGGGCCCGGGGGCAATCAGCCCCAGCATTTT.

The chain recombines TRBV5-1 with TRBJ1-1; no firm D call. The ends were cut back, 0 bases at V and 1 base at J, with 7 bases in the middle. There are 14 residues in the CDR3. Germline V lookup: CDR1 SGHRS, CDR2 YFSETQ. As DNA, the CDR3 is TGCGCCAGCAGCTTGGTAACGAGGAACACTGAAGCTTTCTTT. Amino acids: CASSLVTRNTEAFF.

This chain links TRBV28 with TRBJ1-6; 7 nucleotides align to TRBD1. Germline lookup yields CDR1 MDHEN and CDR2 SYDVKM. The CDR3 has 14 amino acids. V lost 7 bases to trimming and J lost 7 bases; unmatched junction nucleotides: 7. CDR3 nucleotides: TGTGCCAGCAACCGACAGGGACTAAATTCACCCCTCCACTTT. Encoded protein: CASNRQGLNSPLHF.

This sequence joins TRBV7-2 and TRBJ1-1; a possible D gene is TRBD1 (5 bases). There are 14 residues in the CDR3. V lost 3 bases and J 4 bases, leaving 12 bases between the germline ends. Per the germline V gene, CDR1 is SGHTA and CDR2 is FQGNSA. CDR3 loop: CASSFVGRGTEAFF. The DNA of the CDR3 is TGTGCCAGCAGCTTTGTAGGAAGGGGCACTGAAGCTTTCTTT.

The chain has TRBV21-1 and TRBJ1-5; the DNA was not used to check the table's D call, TRBD1. TRBV21-1 is annotated as a pseudogene. The CDR3 loop spans 17 amino acids. CDR3 in amino acids: CASSPRAMDSPNQPQHF. As DNA, the CDR3 is TGTGCCAGCAGCCCTAGAGCTATGGACAGTCCGAATCAGCCCCAGCATTTT.

This rearrangement joins TRBV11-3 to TRBJ2-2, with unresolved D. Germline values: CDR1 SGHNT, CDR2 YENEEA. The CDR3 runs 12 residues. V was cut by 5 bases and J by 13 bases, with 14 bases left in between. In nucleotides, the CDR3 is TGTGCCAGCAGCCTCGAAACCGGCCCGCTGTTTTTT. Residues: CASSLETGPLFF.

V gene TRBV5-1 combines with J gene TRBJ2-5, with TRBD1 matching over 9 bases. The CDR3 length is 14 residues. Trimming at V came to 4 bases and at J to 10 bases, leaving 11 bases not matched to a gene. Germline loops: CDR1 SGHRS, CDR2 YFSETQ. CDR3 protein: CASSRDPGQGNQYF. The CDR3 DNA reads TGCGCCAGCAGCCGAGATCCGGGACAGGGAAACCAGTACTTC.